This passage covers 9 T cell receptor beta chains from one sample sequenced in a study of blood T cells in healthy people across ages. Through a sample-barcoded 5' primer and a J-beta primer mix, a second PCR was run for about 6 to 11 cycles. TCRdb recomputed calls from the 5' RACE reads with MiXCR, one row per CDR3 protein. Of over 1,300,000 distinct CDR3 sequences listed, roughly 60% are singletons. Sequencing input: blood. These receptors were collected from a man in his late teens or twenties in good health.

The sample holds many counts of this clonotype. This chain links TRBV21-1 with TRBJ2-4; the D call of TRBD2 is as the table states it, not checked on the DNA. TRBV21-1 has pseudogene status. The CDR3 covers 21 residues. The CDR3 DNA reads TGTGCCAGCAGCAAAGAAGGAGTAACTAGCGGGAGGGCCATAGCCAAAAACATTCAGTACTTC. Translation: CASSKEGVTSGRAIAKNIQYF.

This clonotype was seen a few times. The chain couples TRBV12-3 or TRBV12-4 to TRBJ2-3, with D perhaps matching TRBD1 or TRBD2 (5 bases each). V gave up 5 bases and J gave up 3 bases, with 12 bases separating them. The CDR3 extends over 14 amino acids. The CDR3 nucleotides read TGTGCCAGCAGTCTCCTCGGGGCAACAGATACGCAGTATTTT. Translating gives CASSLLGATDTQYF.

The CDR3 DNA sequence: TGTGCCAGCAGTACCTACAGGGGAACTGGGGCCAACGTCCTGACTTTC. Protein: CASSTYRGTGANVLTF. The J gene is TRBJ2-6, the V gene TRBV12-3 or TRBV12-4; TRBD1 matches 7 bases. The CDR3 has 16 amino acids. V shed 5 bases and J 2 bases; nucleotides not matched to a gene: 6.

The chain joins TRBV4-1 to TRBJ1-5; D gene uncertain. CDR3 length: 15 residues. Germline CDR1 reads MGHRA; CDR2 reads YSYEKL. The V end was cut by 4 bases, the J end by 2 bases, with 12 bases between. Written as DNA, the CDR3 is TGCGCCAGCAGCCCCCGGTGGGTTGGCAATCAGCCCCAGCATTTT. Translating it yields CASSPRWVGNQPQHF.

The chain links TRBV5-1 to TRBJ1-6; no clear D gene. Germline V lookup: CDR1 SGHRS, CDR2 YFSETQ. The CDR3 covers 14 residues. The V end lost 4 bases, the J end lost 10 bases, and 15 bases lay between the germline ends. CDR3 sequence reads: CASSQEPRNSPLHF. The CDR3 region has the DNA TGCGCCAGCAGCCAGGAGCCACGGAACTCACCCCTCCACTTT. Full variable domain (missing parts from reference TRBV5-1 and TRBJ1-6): KAGVTQTPRYLIKTRGQQVTLSCSPISGHRSVSWYQQTPGQGLQFLFEYFSETQRNKGNFPGRFSGRQFSNSRSEMNVSTLELGDSALYLCASSQEPRNSPLHFGNGTRLTVT.

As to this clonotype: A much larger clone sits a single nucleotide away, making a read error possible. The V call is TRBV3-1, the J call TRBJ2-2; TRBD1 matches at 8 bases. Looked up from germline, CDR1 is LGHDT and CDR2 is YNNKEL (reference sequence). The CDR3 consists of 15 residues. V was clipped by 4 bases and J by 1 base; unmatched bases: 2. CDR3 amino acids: CASSRGQGNTGELFF. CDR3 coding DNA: TGTGCCAGCAGCCGAGGACAGGGGAACACCGGGGAGCTGTTTTTT.

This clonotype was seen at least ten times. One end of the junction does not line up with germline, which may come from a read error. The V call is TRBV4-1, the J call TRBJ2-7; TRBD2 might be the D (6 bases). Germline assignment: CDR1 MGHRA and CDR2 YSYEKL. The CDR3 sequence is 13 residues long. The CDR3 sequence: CASSQGGAYEQYF. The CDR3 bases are TGTGCCAGCAGCCAGGGCGGGGCCTACGAGCAGTACTTC.

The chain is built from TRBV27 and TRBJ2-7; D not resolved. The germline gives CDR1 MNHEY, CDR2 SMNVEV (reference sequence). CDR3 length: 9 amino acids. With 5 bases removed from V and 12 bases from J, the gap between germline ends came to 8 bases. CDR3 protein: CASSPVWYF. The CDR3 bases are TGTGCCAGCAGTCCCGTTTGGTACTTC.

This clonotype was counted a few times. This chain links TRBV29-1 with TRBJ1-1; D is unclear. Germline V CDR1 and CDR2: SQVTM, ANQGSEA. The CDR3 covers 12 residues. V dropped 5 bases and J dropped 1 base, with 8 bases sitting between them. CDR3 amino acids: CSVTPGNTEAFF. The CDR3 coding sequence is TGCAGCGTTACTCCAGGGAACACTGAAGCTTTCTTT.